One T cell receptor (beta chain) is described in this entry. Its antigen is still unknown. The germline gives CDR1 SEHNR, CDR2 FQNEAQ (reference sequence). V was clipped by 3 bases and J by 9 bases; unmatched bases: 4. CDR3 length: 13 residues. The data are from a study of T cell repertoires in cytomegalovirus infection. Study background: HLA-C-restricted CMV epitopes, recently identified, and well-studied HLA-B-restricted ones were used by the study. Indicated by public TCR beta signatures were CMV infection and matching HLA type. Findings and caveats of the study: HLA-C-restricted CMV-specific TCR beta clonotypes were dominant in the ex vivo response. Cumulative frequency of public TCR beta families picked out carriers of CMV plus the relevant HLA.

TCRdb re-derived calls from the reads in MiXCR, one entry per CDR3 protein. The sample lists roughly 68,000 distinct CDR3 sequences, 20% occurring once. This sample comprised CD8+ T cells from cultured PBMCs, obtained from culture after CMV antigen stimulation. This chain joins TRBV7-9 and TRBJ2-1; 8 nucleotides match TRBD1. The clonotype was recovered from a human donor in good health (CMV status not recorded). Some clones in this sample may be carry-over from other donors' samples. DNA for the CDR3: TGTGCCAGCAGCTTTTCAGGGGGCGGTGAGCAGTTCTTC. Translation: CASSFSGGGEQFF.